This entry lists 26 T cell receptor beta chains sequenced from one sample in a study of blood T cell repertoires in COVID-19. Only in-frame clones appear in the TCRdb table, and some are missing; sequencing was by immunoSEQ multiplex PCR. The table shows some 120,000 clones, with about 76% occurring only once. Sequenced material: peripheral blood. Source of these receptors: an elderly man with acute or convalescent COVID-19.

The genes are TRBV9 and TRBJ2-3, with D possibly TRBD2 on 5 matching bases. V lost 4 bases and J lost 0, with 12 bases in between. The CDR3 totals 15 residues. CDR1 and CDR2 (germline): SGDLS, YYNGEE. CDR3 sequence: CASSPRAGSTDTQYF. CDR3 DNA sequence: TGTGCCAGCAGCCCTCGGGCGGGTAGCACAGATACGCAGTATTTT.

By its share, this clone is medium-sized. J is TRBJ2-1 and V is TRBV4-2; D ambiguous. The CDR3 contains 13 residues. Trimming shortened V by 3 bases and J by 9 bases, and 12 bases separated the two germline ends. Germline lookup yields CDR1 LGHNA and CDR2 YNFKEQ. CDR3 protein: CASSQSLGTEQFF. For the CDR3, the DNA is TGTGCCAGCAGCCAGTCCCTGGGCACTGAGCAGTTCTTC.

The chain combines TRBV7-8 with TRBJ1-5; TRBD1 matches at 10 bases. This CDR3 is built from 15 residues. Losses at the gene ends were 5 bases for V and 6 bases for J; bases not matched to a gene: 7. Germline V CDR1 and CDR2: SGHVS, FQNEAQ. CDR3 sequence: CASSAGQGISQPQHF. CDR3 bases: TGTGCCAGCAGCGCGGGACAGGGGATTAGTCAGCCCCAGCATTTT.

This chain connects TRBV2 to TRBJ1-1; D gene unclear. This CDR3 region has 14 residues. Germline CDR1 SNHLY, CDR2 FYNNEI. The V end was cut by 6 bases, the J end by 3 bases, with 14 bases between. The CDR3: CASSVGGPYTEAFF. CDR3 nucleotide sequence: TGTGCCAGCAGCGTCGGAGGGCCGTACACTGAAGCTTTCTTT.

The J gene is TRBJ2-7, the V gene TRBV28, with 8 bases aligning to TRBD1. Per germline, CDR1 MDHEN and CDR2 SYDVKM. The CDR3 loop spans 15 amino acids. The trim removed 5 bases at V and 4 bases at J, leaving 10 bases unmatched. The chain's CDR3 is CASSQQQGGRYEQYF. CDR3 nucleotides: TGTGCCAGCAGTCAGCAACAGGGGGGAAGATACGAGCAGTACTTC.

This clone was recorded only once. CDR3 sequence reads: CASNGGGLNTEAFF. For the CDR3, the DNA is TGTGCCAGCAACGGGGGTGGTTTGAACACTGAAGCTTTCTTT. The chain uses TRBV4-2 and TRBJ1-1; a weak D match, TRBD1 (5 bases). The V gene's germline CDR1 is LGHNA and CDR2 YNFKEQ. Trimming stripped 7 bases from V and 0 bases from J, with 12 bases between. The CDR3 runs 14 residues.

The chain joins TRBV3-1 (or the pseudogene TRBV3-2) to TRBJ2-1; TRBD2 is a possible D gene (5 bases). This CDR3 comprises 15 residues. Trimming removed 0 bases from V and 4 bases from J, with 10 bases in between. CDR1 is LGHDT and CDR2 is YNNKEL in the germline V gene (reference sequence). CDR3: CASSQDHGEYNEQFF. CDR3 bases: TGTGCCAGCAGCCAAGATCACGGGGAGTACAATGAGCAGTTCTTC.

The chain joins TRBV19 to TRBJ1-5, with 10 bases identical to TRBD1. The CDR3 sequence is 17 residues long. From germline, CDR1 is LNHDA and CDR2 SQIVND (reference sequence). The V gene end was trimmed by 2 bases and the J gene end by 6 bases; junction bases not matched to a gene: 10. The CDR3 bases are TGTGCCAGTAGTATAAGTTTCGTGGGACAGGGGTTTCAGCCCCAGCATTTT. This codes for CASSISFVGQGFQPQHF.

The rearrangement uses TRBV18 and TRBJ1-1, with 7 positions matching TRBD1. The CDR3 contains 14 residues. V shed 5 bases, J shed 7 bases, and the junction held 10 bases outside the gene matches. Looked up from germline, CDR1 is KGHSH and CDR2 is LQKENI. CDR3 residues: CASSSGTATDEAFF. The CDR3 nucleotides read TGTGCCAGCTCATCAGGGACAGCAACCGATGAAGCTTTCTTT.

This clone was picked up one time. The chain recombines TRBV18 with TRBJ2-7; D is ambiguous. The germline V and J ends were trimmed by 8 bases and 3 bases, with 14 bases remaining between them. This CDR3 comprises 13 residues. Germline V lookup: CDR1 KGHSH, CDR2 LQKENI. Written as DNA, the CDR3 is TGTGCCAGCCGTCCGTCGGGTGTCTACGAGCAGTACTTC. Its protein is CASRPSGVYEQYF. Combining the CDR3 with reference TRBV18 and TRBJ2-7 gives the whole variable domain NAGVMQNPRHLVRRRGQEARLRCSPMKGHSHVYWYRQLPEEGLKFMVYLQKENIIDESGMPKERFSAEFPKEGPSILRIQQVVRGDSAAYFCASRPSGVYEQYFGPGTRLTVT.

CDR3 DNA: TGTGCCAGCAGTTACGGGGACAGGGGGAGCGAGCAGTACTTC. It codes for CASSYGDRGSEQYF. The chain employs TRBV6-6 and TRBJ2-7, with 11 bases aligning to TRBD1. The CDR3 is made up of 14 amino acids. The V gene's germline CDR1 is MNHNY and CDR2 SVGAGI (reference sequence). J was trimmed by 6 bases and V by 2 bases; bases with no gene match: 3.

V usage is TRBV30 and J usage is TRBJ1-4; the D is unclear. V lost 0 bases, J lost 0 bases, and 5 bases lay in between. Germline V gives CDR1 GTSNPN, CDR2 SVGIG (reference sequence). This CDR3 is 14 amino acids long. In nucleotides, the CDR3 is TGTGCCTGGAGTGTCTCGTCAACTAATGAAAAACTGTTTTTT. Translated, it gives CAWSVSSTNEKLFF.

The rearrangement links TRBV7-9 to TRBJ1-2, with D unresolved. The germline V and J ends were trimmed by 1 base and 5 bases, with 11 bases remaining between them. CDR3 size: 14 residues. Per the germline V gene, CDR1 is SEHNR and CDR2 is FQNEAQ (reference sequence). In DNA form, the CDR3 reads TGTGCCAGCAGCTTAGGAGGGTTGTTGTATGGCTACACCTTC. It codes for CASSLGGLLYGYTF.

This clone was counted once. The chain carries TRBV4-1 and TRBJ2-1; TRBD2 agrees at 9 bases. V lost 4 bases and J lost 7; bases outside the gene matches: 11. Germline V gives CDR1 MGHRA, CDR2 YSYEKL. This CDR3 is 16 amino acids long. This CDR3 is CASSRGFGGLANEQFF. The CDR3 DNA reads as TGCGCCAGCAGCCGCGGCTTTGGGGGACTAGCTAATGAGCAGTTCTTC.

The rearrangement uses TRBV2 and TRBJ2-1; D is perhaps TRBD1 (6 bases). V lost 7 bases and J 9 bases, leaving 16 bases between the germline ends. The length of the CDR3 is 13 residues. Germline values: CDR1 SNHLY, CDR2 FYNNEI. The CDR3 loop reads CASNQQGSGEQFF. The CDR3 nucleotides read TGTGCCAGCAATCAACAGGGTAGTGGTGAGCAGTTCTTC.

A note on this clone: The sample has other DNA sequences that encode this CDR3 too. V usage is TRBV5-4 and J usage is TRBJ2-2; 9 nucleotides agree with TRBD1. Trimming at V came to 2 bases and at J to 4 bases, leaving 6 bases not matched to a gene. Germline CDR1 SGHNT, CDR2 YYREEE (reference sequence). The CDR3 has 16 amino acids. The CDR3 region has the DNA TGTGCCAGCAGCTTACCGGGACAGGGTGCCACCGGGGAGCTGTTTTTT. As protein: CASSLPGQGATGELFF.

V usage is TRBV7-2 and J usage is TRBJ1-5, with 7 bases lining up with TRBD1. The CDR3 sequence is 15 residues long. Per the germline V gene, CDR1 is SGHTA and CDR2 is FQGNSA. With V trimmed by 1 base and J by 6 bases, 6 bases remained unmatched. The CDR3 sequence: CASSLGDYRGQPQHF. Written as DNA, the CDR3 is TGTGCCAGCAGCTTAGGGGATTACAGGGGTCAGCCCCAGCATTTT.

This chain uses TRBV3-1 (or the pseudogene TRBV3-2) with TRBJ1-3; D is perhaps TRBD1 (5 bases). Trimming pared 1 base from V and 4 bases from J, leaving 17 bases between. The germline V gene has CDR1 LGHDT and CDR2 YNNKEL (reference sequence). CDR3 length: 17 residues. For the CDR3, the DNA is TGTGCCAGCAGCCAAGCGTTGTCCCCAGGGTCCGGAAACACCATATATTTT. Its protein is CASSQALSPGSGNTIYF.

The DNA for the CDR3 is TGTGCCAGCAGCTCCAGGGGCGCTTCTGGCTACACCTTC. This gives the protein CASSSRGASGYTF. The chain couples TRBV7-2 to TRBJ1-2, with TRBD1 as a possible D gene (6 bases). Germline CDR1 reads SGHTA; CDR2 reads FQGNSA. The CDR3 runs to 13 residues. Trimming stripped 4 bases from V and 7 bases from J, with 13 bases between.

CDR3 amino acids: CASNSGGGETQYF. In DNA form, the CDR3 reads TGTGCCAGCAACTCAGGGGGAGGAGAGACCCAGTACTTC. This chain uses TRBV11-2 with TRBJ2-5; D perhaps matches TRBD1 (7 bases). V gave up 7 bases and J gave up 4 bases, with 13 bases separating them. The CDR3 length is 13 residues. Germline-derived CDR1 and CDR2 are SGHAT and FQNNGV.

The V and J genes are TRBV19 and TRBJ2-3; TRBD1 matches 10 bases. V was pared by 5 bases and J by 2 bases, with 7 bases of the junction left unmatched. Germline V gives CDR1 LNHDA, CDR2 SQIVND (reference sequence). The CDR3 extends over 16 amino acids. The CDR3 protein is CASSPPGTGATDTQYF. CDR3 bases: TGTGCCAGTAGTCCCCCTGGGACAGGGGCCACAGATACGCAGTATTTT. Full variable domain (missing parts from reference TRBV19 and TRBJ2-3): DGGITQSPKYLFRKEGQNVTLSCEQNLNHDAMYWYRQDPGQGLRLIYYSQIVNDFQKGDIAEGYSVSREKKESFPLTVTSAQKNPTAFYLCASSPPGTGATDTQYFGPGTRLTVL.

In DNA form, the CDR3 reads TGTGCCAGCAGCCAAGCTGGCGGGGGAATGTCCGCAGATACGCAGTATTTT. Its protein product is CASSQAGGGMSADTQYF. The chain carries TRBV4-2 and TRBJ2-3; 7 bases are shared with TRBD2. Germline assignment: CDR1 LGHNA and CDR2 YNFKEQ. CDR3 length: 17 amino acids. The V and J ends lost 1 base and 4 bases, in that order; junction bases with no gene match: 11.

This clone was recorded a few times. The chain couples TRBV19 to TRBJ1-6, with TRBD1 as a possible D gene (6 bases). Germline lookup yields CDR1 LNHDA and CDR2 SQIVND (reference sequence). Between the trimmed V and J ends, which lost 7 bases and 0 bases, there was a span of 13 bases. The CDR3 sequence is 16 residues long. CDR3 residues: CASTDTGFSYNSPLHF. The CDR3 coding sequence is TGTGCCAGTACCGACACAGGGTTCTCCTATAATTCACCCCTCCACTTT.

The CDR3 nucleotides read TGTGCCACCAGCCCCCTAAGTACCTCTGGGGCCAACGTCCTGACTTTC. It specifies CATSPLSTSGANVLTF. This chain connects TRBV15 to TRBJ2-6; the D is unclear. In germline, CDR1 is LNHNV, CDR2 YYDKDF (reference sequence). V was pared by 5 bases and J by 0 bases, with 11 bases between. The CDR3 sequence is 16 residues long.

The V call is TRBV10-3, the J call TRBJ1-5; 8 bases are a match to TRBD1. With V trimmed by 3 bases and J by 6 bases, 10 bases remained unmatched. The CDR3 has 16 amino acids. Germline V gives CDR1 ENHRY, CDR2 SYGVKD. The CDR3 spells CAISEGGQGASQPQHF. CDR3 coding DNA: TGTGCCATCAGTGAAGGTGGTCAGGGGGCAAGTCAGCCCCAGCATTTT.

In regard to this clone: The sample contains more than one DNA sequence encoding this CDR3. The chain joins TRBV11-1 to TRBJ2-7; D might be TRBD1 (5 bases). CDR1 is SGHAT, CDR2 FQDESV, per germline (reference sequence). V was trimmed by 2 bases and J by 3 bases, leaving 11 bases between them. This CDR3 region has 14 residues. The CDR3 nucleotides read TGTGCCAGCAGCTTAAGGGGAAATTTCTACGAGCAGTACTTC. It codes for CASSLRGNFYEQYF. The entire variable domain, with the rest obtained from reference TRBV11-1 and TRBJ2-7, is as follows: EAEVAQSPRYKITEKSQAVAFWCDPISGHATLYWYRQILGQGPELLVQFQDESVVDDSQLPKDRFSAERLKGVDSTLKIQPAELGDSAMYLCASSLRGNFYEQYFGPGTRLTVT.